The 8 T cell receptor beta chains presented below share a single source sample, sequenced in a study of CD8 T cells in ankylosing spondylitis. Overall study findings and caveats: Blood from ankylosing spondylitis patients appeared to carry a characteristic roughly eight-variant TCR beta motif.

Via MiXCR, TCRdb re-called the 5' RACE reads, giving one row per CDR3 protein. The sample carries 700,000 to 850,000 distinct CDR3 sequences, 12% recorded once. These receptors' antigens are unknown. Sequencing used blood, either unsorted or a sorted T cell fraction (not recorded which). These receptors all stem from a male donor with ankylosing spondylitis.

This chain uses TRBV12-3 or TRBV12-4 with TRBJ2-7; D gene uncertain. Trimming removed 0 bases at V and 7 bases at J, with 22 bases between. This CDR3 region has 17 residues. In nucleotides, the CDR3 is TGTGCCAGCAGTTTAGCGTCCCTTGGGGTTCAGCGCGCGGAGCAGTACTTC. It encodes CASSLASLGVQRAEQYF.

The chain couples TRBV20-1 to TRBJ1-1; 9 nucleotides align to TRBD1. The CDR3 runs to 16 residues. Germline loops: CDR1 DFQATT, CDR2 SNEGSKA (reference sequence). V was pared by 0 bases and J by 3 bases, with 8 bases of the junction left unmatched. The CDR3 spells CSARDSQQGADTEAFF. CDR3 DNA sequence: TGCAGTGCTAGAGATTCACAACAGGGGGCGGACACTGAAGCTTTCTTT.

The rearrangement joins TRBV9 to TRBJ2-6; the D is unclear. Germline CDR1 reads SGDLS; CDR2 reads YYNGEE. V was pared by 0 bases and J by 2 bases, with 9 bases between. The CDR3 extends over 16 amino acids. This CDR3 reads CASSVGWDAGANVLTF. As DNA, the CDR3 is TGTGCCAGCAGCGTAGGATGGGATGCTGGGGCCAACGTCCTGACTTTC.

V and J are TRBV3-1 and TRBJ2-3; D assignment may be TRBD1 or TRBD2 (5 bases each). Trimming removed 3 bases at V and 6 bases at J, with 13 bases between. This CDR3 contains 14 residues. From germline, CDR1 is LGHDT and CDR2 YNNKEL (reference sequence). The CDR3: CASSQGDGWDTQYF. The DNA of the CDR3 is TGTGCCAGCAGCCAGGGGGACGGCTGGGATACGCAGTATTTT.

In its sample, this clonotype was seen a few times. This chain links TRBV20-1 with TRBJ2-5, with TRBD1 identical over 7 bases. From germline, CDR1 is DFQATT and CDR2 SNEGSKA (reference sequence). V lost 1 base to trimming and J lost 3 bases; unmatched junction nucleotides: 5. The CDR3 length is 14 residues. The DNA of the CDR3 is TGCAGTGCTAGAGTGCGAACAGGGGAAGAGACCCAGTACTTC. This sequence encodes CSARVRTGEETQYF.

The CDR3 reads CASSPHPPTYEQYF. CDR3 nucleotide sequence: TGTGCCAGCAGCCCCCACCCCCCTACCTACGAGCAGTACTTC. V usage is TRBV28 and J usage is TRBJ2-7; unclear D gene. Germline V gives CDR1 MDHEN, CDR2 SYDVKM. The CDR3 length is 14 residues. V lost 6 bases and J lost 2, with 14 bases in between.

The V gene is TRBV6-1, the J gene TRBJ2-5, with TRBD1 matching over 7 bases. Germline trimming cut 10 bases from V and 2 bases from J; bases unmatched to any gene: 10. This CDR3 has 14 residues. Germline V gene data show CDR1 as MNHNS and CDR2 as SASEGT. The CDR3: CATWNRGVQETQYF. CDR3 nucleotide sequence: TGTGCCACCTGGAACAGGGGAGTTCAAGAGACCCAGTACTTC.

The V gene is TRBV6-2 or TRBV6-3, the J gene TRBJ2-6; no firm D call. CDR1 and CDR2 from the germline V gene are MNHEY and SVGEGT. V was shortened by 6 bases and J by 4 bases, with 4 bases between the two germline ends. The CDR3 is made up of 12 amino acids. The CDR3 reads CASSHGANVLTF. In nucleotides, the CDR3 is TGTGCCAGCAGCCACGGGGCCAACGTCCTGACTTTC.